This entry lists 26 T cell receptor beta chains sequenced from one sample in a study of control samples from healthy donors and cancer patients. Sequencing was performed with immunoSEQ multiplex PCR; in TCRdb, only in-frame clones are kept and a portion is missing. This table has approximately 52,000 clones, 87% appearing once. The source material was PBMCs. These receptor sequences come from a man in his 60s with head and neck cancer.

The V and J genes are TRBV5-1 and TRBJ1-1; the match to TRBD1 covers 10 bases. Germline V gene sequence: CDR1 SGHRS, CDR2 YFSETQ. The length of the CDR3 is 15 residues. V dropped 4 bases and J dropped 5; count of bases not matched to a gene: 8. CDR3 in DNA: TGCGCCAGCAGCCTGAATGGACAGGGGGATACTGAAGCTTTCTTT. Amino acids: CASSLNGQGDTEAFF.

The CDR3: CASSDTGTGVPEQYF. CDR3 sequence (DNA): TGCGCCAGCAGTGATACCGGGACAGGAGTCCCCGAGCAGTACTTC. This chain links TRBV4-1 with TRBJ2-7; TRBD1 matches 8 bases. The CDR3 is 15 residues long. The trim removed 6 bases at V and 6 bases at J, leaving 13 bases unmatched. Germline loops: CDR1 MGHRA, CDR2 YSYEKL.

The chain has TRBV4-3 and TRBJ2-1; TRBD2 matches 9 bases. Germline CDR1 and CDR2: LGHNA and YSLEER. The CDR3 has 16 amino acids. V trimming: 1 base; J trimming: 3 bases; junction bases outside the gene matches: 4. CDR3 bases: TGCGCCAGCAGCCAAGGACTAGCGGTTAACTACAATGAGCAGTTCTTC. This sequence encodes CASSQGLAVNYNEQFF.

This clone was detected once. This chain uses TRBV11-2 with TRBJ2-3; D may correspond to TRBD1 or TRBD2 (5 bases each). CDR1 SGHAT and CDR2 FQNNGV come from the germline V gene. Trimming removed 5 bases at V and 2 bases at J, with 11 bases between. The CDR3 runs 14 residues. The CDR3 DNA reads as TGTGCCAGCAGCGTGGGACCCTCCACAGATACGCAGTATTTT. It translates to CASSVGPSTDTQYF.

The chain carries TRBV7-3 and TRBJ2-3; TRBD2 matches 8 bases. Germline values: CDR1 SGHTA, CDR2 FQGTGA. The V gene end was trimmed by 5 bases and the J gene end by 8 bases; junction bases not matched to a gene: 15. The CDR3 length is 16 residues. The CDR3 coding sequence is TGTGCCAGCAGCGCCGGGGTAGCGGGGCTGTGGGGTACGCAGTATTTT. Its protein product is CASSAGVAGLWGTQYF.

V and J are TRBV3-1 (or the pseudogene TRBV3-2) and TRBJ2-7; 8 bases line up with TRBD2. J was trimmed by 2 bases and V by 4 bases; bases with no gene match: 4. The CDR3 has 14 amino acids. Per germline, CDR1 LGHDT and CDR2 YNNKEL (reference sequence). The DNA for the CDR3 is TGTGCCAGCAGCCCCCGGGAGGGGGCCTACGAGCAGTACTTC. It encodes CASSPREGAYEQYF.

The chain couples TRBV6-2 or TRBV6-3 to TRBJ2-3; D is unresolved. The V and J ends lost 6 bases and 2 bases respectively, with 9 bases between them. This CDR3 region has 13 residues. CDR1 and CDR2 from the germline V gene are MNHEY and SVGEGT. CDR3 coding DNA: TGTGCCAGCAGACCTACTAACACAGATACGCAGTATTTT. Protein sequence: CASRPTNTDTQYF.

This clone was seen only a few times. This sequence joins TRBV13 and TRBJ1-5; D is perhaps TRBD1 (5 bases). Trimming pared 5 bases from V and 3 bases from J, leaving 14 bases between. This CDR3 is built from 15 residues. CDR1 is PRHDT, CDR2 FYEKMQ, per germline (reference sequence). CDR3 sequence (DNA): TGTGCCAGCAGCGCGCCGACAGTGTACAATCAGCCCCAGCATTTT. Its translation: CASSAPTVYNQPQHF.

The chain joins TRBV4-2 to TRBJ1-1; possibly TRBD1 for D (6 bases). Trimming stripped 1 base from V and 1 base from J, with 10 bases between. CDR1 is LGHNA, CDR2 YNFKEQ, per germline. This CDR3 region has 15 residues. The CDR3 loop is CASSQVIGGNTEAFF. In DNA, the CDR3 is TGTGCCAGCAGCCAAGTTATAGGGGGGAACACTGAAGCTTTCTTT.

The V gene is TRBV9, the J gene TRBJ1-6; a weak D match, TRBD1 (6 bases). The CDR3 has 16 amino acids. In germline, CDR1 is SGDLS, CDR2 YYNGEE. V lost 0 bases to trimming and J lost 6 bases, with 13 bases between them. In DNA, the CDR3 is TGTGCCAGCAGCGTAGAACAGGGTTTTTTTAATTCACCCCTCCACTTT. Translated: CASSVEQGFFNSPLHF.

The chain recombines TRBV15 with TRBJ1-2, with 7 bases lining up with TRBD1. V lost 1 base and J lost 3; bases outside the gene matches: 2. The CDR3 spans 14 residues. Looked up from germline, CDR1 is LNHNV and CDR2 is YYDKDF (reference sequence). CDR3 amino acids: CATSRGQGDYGYTF. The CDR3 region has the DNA TGTGCCACCAGCAGAGGCCAGGGGGACTATGGCTACACCTTC.

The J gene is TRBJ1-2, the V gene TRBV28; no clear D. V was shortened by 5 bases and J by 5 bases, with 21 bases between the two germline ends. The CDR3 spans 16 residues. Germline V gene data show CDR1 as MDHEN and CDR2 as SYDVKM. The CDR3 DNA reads TGTGCCAGCAGTGCCCACCTTATTGGGGAGATGTATGGCTACACCTTC. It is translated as CASSAHLIGEMYGYTF.

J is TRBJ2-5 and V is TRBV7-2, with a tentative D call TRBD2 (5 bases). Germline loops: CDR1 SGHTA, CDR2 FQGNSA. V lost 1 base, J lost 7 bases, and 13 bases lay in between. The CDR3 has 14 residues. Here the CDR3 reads CASSLVSVEATQYF. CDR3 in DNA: TGTGCCAGCAGCTTAGTTTCAGTGGAGGCGACCCAGTACTTC. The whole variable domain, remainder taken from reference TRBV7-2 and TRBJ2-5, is GAGVSQSPSNKVTEKGKDVELRCDPISGHTALYWYRQSLGQGLEFLIYFQGNSAPDKSGLPSDRFSAERTGGSVSTLTIQRTQQEDSAVYLCASSLVSVEATQYFGPGTRLLVL.

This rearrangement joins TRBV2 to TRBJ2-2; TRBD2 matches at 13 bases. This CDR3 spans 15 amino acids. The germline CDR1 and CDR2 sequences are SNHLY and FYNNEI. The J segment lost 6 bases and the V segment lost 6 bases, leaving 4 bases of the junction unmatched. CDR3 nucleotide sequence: TGTGCCAGCAGGGGGACTAGCGGGATCCCCGGGGAGCTGTTTTTT. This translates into CASRGTSGIPGELFF.

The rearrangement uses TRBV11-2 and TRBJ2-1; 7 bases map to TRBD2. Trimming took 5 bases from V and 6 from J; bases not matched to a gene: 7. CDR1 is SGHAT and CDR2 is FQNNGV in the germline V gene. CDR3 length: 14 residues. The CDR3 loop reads CASSPTWGGNEQFF. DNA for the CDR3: TGTGCCAGCAGCCCCACCTGGGGGGGCAATGAGCAGTTCTTC.

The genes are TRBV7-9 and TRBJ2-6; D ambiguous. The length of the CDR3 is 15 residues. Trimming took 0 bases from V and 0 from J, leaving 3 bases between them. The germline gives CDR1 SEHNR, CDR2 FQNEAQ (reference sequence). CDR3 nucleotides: TGTGCCAGCAGCTTAGCGGGCTCTGGGGCCAACGTCCTGACTTTC. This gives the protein CASSLAGSGANVLTF.

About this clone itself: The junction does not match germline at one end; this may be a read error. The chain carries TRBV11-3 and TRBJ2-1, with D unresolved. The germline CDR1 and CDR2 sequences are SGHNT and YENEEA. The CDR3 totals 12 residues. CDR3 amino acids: CASSSDGGVQVF. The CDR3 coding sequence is TGTGCCAGCAGTTCCGACGGCGGAGTACAAGTCTTC.

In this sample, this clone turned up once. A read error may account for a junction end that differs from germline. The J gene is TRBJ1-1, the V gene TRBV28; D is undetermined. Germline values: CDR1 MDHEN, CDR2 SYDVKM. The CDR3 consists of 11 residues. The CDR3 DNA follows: TGTGCCGGCAGTTCCCTATCGCAGGCTTTCTTT. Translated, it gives CAGSSLSQAFF.

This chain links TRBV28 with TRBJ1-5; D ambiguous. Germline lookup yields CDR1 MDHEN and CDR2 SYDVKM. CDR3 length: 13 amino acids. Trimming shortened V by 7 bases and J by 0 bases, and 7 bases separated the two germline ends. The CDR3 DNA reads TGTGCCAGCATTGCTAATAGCAATCAGCCCCAGCATTTT. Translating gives CASIANSNQPQHF.

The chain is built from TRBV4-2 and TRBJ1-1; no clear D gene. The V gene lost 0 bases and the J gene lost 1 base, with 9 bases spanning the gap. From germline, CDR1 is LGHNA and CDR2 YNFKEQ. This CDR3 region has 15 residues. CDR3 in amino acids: CASSQEGGQNTEAFF. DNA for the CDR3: TGTGCCAGCAGCCAAGAGGGAGGGCAGAACACTGAAGCTTTCTTT.

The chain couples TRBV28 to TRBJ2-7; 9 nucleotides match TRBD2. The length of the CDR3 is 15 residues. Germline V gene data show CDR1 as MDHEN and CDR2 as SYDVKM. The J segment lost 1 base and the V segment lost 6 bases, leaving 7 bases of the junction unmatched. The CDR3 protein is CASRPALAGSYEQYF. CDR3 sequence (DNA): TGTGCCAGCAGACCCGCACTAGCGGGTTCCTACGAGCAGTACTTC.

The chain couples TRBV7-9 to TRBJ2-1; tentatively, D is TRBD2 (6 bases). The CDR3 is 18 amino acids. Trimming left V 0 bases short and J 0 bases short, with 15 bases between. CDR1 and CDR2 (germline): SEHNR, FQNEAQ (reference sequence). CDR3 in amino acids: CASSLAQRGVDSYNEQFF. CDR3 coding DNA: TGTGCCAGCAGCTTAGCTCAACGCGGGGTCGACTCCTACAATGAGCAGTTCTTC.

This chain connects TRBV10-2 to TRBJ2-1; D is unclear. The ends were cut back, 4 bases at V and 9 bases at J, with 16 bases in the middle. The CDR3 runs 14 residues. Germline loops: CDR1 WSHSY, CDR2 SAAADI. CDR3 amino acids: CASSVSPTSSEQFF. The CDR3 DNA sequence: TGCGCCAGCAGTGTATCACCAACCTCGAGTGAGCAGTTCTTC.

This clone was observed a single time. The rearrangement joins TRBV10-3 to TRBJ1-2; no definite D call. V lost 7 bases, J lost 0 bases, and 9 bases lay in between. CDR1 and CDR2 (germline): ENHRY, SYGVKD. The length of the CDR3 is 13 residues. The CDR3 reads CAINTLTNYGYTF. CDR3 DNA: TGTGCCATCAACACCCTCACTAACTATGGCTACACCTTC.

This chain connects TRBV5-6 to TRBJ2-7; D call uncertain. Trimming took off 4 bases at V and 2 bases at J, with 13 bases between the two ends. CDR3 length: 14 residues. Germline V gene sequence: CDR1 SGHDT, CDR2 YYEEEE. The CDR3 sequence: CASSPTDGPYEQYF. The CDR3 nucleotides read TGTGCCAGCAGCCCGACGGACGGTCCCTACGAGCAGTACTTC. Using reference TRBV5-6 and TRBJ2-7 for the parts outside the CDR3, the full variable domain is DAGVTQSPTHLIKTRGQQVTLRCSPKSGHDTVSWYQQALGQGPQFIFQYYEEEERQRGNFPDRFSGHQFPNYSSELNVNALLLGDSALYLCASSPTDGPYEQYFGPGTRLTVT.

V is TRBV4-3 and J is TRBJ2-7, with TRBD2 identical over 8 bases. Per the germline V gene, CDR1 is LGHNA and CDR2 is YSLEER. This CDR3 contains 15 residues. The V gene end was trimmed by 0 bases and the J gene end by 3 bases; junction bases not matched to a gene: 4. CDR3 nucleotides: TGCGCCAGCAGCCAAGATCTTAGCGGGGACTACGAGCAGTACTTC. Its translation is CASSQDLSGDYEQYF.